This TCR beta chain was retrieved from a study of T cell changes during pregnancy in multiple sclerosis. The length of the CDR3 is 13 residues. Germline assignment: CDR1 SNHLY and CDR2 FYNNEI. Only in-frame clones appear in the TCRdb table, and some are missing; sequencing was by immunoSEQ multiplex PCR. The data hold 78,000 or so clones, with 90% to 95% observed a single time. The clonotype comes from a female donor with multiple sclerosis, enrolled in a pregnancy study. Sequences were derived from peripheral blood, sampled before pregnancy. The gene calls are TRBV2 and TRBJ2-5; 8 nucleotides match TRBD2. The J call may be in error: the DNA end matches TRBJ2-7 better. CDR3 in DNA: TGTGCCAGCAGTCCTACAGGGACTAGCGAGCAGTACTTC. As protein: CASSPTGTSEQYF.